This entry lists 5 T cell receptor beta chains sequenced from one sample in a study of OX40 agonist ivuxolimab in advanced cancers. Only in-frame clones appear in the TCRdb table, and some are missing; sequencing was by immunoSEQ multiplex PCR. The sample shows tens of thousands of clones, more than 80% of them seen only once. The sequencing used CD4+ or CD8+ T cells sorted from blood, collected in a trial of the OX40 agonist ivuxolimab. The receptors derive from an adult with an advanced solid tumor such as melanoma, head and neck, liver or kidney cancer.

V gene TRBV9 combines with J gene TRBJ1-2; a weak D match, TRBD1 (6 bases). V was trimmed by 1 base and J by 5 bases, leaving 6 bases between them. Germline CDR1 and CDR2: SGDLS and YYNGEE. CDR3 length: 12 amino acids. CDR3 sequence reads: CASSVTGYGYTF. DNA for the CDR3: TGTGCCAGCAGCGTAACAGGGTATGGCTACACCTTC.

CDR3 amino acids: CASSPGTASYEQYF. DNA for the CDR3: TGTGCCAGCTCACCAGGGACAGCCTCCTACGAGCAGTACTTC. The gene calls are TRBV18 and TRBJ2-7, with TRBD1 matching over 7 bases. Germline CDR1 is KGHSH and CDR2 is LQKENI. With 2 bases clipped from V and 0 bases from J, the junction kept 1 base outside the gene matches. The CDR3 is made up of 14 amino acids.

This chain joins TRBV5-4 and TRBJ2-5; 9 bases line up with TRBD2. J lost 4 bases, V lost 1 base, and 5 bases had no gene match. The CDR3 covers 15 residues. In germline, CDR1 is SGHNT, CDR2 YYREEE (reference sequence). The CDR3 reads CASSLRSGGPETQYF. For the CDR3, the DNA is TGTGCCAGCAGCTTGCGTAGCGGGGGACCAGAGACCCAGTACTTC.

This clone was recorded once. This chain uses TRBV18 with TRBJ2-7; maybe TRBD2 (5 bases). The V gene lost 3 bases and the J gene lost 3 bases, with 12 bases spanning the gap. The CDR3 length is 14 residues. In germline, CDR1 is KGHSH, CDR2 LQKENI. CDR3 sequence: CASSPSGGHYEQYF. CDR3 DNA sequence: TGTGCCAGCTCACCCAGCGGCGGTCACTACGAGCAGTACTTC.

The CDR3 DNA sequence: TGCGCCAGCAGCGCCCGGACAGACCAATATGGCTACACCTTC. It specifies CASSARTDQYGYTF. The chain combines TRBV4-1 with TRBJ1-2; perhaps TRBD1 as D (6 bases). The CDR3 has 14 residues. The germline CDR1 and CDR2 sequences are MGHRA and YSYEKL. V lost 5 bases and J 5 bases, leaving 15 bases between the germline ends.